This TCR beta chain was identified during a study of cytomegalovirus exposure and HLA in healthy donors. Study-wide findings and caveats: Many donors carried some public TCRs, although rarity characterized most TCR sequences. There were some 150 TCR beta chains listed as cytomegalovirus-associated. Confirmation in vitro established that a few CMV-associated chains were specific for CMV antigens.

This clone was detected a few times. Its antigen is still unknown. Repertoires were generated with immunoSEQ multiplex PCR, while TCRdb's copy carries only in-frame clones and drops some. The profile shows about 110,000 clones, over 75% of them singletons. CDR3 size: 11 residues. Trimming pared 7 bases from V and 5 bases from J, leaving 5 bases between. Germline CDR1 and CDR2: LNHDA and SQIVND (reference sequence). While the first cohort had hundreds of subjects, the donors belonged to the separate validation cohort of 100 to 150 subjects. The sequence was obtained from a woman between 18 and 30 years old in good health and CMV-seronegative. Sequenced: PBMCs. This chain links TRBV19 with TRBJ2-2; the D is unclear. The DNA of the CDR3 is TGTGCCAGTACCAGAACCGGGGAGCTGTTTTTT. Translation: CASTRTGELFF.